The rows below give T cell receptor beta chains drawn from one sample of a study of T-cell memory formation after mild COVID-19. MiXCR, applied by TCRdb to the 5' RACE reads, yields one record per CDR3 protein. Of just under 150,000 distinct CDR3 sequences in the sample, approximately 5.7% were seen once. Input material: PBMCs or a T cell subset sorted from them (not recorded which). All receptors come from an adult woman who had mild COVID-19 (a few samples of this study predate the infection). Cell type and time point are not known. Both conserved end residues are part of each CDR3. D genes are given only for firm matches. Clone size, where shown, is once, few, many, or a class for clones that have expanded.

TGTGCCAGCAGCGTAGAGGTGAACACTGAAGCTTTCTTT | CASSVEVNTEAFF | TRBJ1-1 | NA | NA | TRBV9
TGTGCCAGCCATGAGGGCACAGGCGGGCACGAGCAGTACTTC | CASHEGTGGHEQYF | TRBJ2-7 | NA | NA | TRBV6-1
TGCGCCAGCAGCTTGGACGGTCTCTCTGGAAACACCATATATTTT | CASSLDGLSGNTIYF | TRBJ1-3 | NA | few | TRBV5-1
TGTGCCAGCAGCTTAAAAGGACTAGCGGGGAAATACAATGAGCAGTTCTTC | CASSLKGLAGKYNEQFF | TRBJ2-1 | TRBD2 | NA | TRBV7-3
TGTGCCAGCAGCCCCTCCGTAGTGCGGGGCACAGATACGCAGTATTTT | CASSPSVVRGTDTQYF | TRBJ2-3 | NA | many | TRBV12-3/TRBV12-4
TGTGCCAGCAGCGGGGAAATAGCGGGAGGGCATTACAATGAGCAGTTCTTC | CASSGEIAGGHYNEQFF | TRBJ2-1 | TRBD2 | many | TRBV9
TGTGCCAGCAGCCCCGGACTAGCGTTATCCTACGAGCAGTACTTC | CASSPGLALSYEQYF | TRBJ2-7 | TRBD2 | NA | TRBV7-2
TGTGCCAGCAGGAGGACGGGGCTAGCTTTCGACGAGCAGTACTTC | CASRRTGLAFDEQYF | TRBJ2-7 | NA | NA | TRBV6-2/TRBV6-3
TGCGCCAGCAGCTTGGTTGGGGGAGCTAACTATGGCTACACCTTC | CASSLVGGANYGYTF | TRBJ1-2 | NA | NA | TRBV5-1
TGTGCCAGCAGCTCCCGGGACAAGAACACCGGGGAGCTGTTTTTT | CASSSRDKNTGELFF | TRBJ2-2 | NA | many | TRBV5-5
TGTGCCAGCAGCGTAGGTACAGTGGAAAACATTCAGTACTTC | CASSVGTVENIQYF | TRBJ2-4 | NA | many | TRBV9
TGCGCCAGCAGCCAAGCCCCCGAACCGAGGAATGAGCAGTTCTTC | CASSQAPEPRNEQFF | TRBJ2-1 | NA | many | TRBV4-3
TGTGCCAGCAGCGCGACAGGGAACGGTCAGCCCCAGCATTTT | CASSATGNGQPQHF | TRBJ1-5 | TRBD1 | many | TRBV12-3/TRBV12-4
TGTGCCAGCAGTCCCCTTCCTCCAGGGGGGACCTTCTCTGGGGCCAACGTCCTGACTTTC | CASSPLPPGGTFSGANVLTF | TRBJ2-6 | NA | NA | TRBV6-1
TGTGCCAGCAGCCAAAACAGGGGGCTGGGGGAGCAGTACTTC | CASSQNRGLGEQYF | TRBJ2-7 | TRBD1 | few | TRBV14
TGTGCCACCTCCGGGGCCTTTAATCAGCCCCAGCATTTT | CATSGAFNQPQHF | TRBJ1-5 | NA | many | TRBV24-1
TGTGCCAGCAGCTCATCCGGACTAGCGGGAAACACCGGGGAGCTGTTTTTT | CASSSSGLAGNTGELFF | TRBJ2-2 | TRBD2 | many | TRBV7-3
TGCAGTGCGGAGAGGGACAGTAGCGAGCAGTACTTC | CSAERDSSEQYF | TRBJ2-7 | TRBD1 | many | TRBV20-1
TGTGCCATCAGTGGGGGTAAGGGATACGAGCAGTACTTC | CAISGGKGYEQYF | TRBJ2-7 | NA | many | TRBV10-3
TGTGCCAGCAGAAGAGCGACAGGAGTGAACACTGAAGCTTTCTTT | CASRRATGVNTEAFF | TRBJ1-1 | NA | many | TRBV7-8
TGTGCCAGCAGTCCGACAGCAAACAATCAGCCCCAGCATTTT | CASSPTANNQPQHF | TRBJ1-5 | NA | NA | TRBV6-1
TGCGCCAGCAGCAACCGGGACTTTCCTTCCGAGCAGTACTTC | CASSNRDFPSEQYF | TRBJ2-7 | NA | many | TRBV5-1
TGCAGTGCCACTACCGGGCCGAAAACCTACAATGAGCAGTTCTTC | CSATTGPKTYNEQFF | TRBJ2-1 | NA | many | TRBV20-1
TGTGCCACCAGTGATTTACCCAGACACAATGAGCAGTTCTTC | CATSDLPRHNEQFF | TRBJ2-1 | NA | many | TRBV24-1
TGTGCCAGCAGCTTAGGCTGGAGGGCGGGAGTGGGCAGGGAAACGCAGTATTTT | CASSLGWRAGVGRETQYF | TRBJ2-3 | TRBD2 | many | TRBV7-8
TGCGCCAGCAGCTTGAGCGGATTTAACTATGGCTACACCTTC | CASSLSGFNYGYTF | TRBJ1-2 | NA | many | TRBV5-1
TGTGCCAGCAGCCGCATGCGGACAGCGAACACCGGGGAGCTGTTTTTT | CASSRMRTANTGELFF | TRBJ2-2 | NA | many | TRBV7-2
TGCGCCAGCAGCCAAGAGACTAGCGGGAGGGCTGAGCAGTTCTTC | CASSQETSGRAEQFF | TRBJ2-1 | TRBD2 | few | TRBV4-3
TGTGCCAGCAGCTCGCTAGCGGGGGGCAGGGAGCTGTTTTTT | CASSSLAGGRELFF | TRBJ2-2 | TRBD2 | NA | TRBV11-2
TGTGCCAGCAGCCCGGACAGGGGGTCCTACAATGAGCAGTTCTTC | CASSPDRGSYNEQFF | TRBJ2-1 | TRBD1 | many | TRBV7-9
TGTGCCAGCAGTTTAATCCTTCCAACTAATAATTCACCCCTCCACTTT | CASSLILPTNNSPLHF | TRBJ1-6 | NA | few | TRBV12-3/TRBV12-4
TGCGCCAGCAGCCCCTGGGGGGGGCAGACAGATACGCAGTATTTT | CASSPWGGQTDTQYF | TRBJ2-3 | NA | many | TRBV5-1
TGTGCCAGCAGCCAGTACAGGGGTTACGAGCAGTACTTC | CASSQYRGYEQYF | TRBJ2-7 | TRBD1 | few | TRBV3-1
TGCAGTGCCCGGTCGGACGGGGGCTCCTACAATGAGCAGTTCTTC | CSARSDGGSYNEQFF | TRBJ2-1 | NA | few | TRBV20-1
TGTGCCAGCAGCCGCGGGAGGAGCACAGATACGCAGTATTTT | CASSRGRSTDTQYF | TRBJ2-3 | TRBD2 | many | TRBV7-8
TGTGCCAGCAGTTTCCAGGGGGCCTACGAGCAGTACTTC | CASSFQGAYEQYF | TRBJ2-7 | TRBD1 | few | TRBV28
TGTGCCAGCAGCCGCCGACTAGCGGGAGGGGAAACCTACGAGCAGTACTTC | CASSRRLAGGETYEQYF | TRBJ2-7 | TRBD2 | NA | TRBV6-2/TRBV6-3
TGTGCCAGCAGGCCACAGGGGGCGAGCTATGGCTACACCTTC | CASRPQGASYGYTF | TRBJ1-2 | TRBD1 | NA | TRBV6-2/TRBV6-3
TGTGCCAGCAGCTTGGCGCCCCACAGCACAGATACGCAGTATTTT | CASSLAPHSTDTQYF | TRBJ2-3 | NA | many | TRBV5-5
TGTGCCAGCAGCTCAACCGGGGGAAAGTTCTTC | CASSSTGGKFF | TRBJ2-1 | NA | many | TRBV5-5
TGTGCCAGCACTTGGGACACTAACACTGAAGCTTTCTTT | CASTWDTNTEAFF | TRBJ1-1 | NA | NA | TRBV2
TGTGCCACCAGTGATTTCGGTGAAGCTTTCTTT | CATSDFGEAFF | TRBJ1-1 | NA | many | TRBV24-1
TGTGCCAGCAGATCACAGGGGATTGGTGAAGCTTTCTTT | CASRSQGIGEAFF | TRBJ1-1 | TRBD1 | NA | TRBV12-3/TRBV12-4
TGCAGCGTTGACCTCGAGAGGACCCAGTACTTC | CSVDLERTQYF | TRBJ2-5 | NA | few | TRBV29-1
TGTGCCAGCAGTACCTCCGGACTGAACACTGAAGCTTTCTTT | CASSTSGLNTEAFF | TRBJ1-1 | NA | few | TRBV12-3/TRBV12-4
TGCGCCAGCAGCTCGTGGCCCTCAGGGTCGGACTACGAGCAGTACTTC | CASSSWPSGSDYEQYF | TRBJ2-7 | NA | once | TRBV4-1
TGCAGTGCTAGAGATTTCGGTAGCGGGGGCACAGATACGCAGTATTTT | CSARDFGSGGTDTQYF | TRBJ2-3 | TRBD2 | many | TRBV20-1
TGCGCCAGCAGCCAAGATATGAACGGACGCAATCAGCCCCAGCATTTT | CASSQDMNGRNQPQHF | TRBJ1-5 | NA | NA | TRBV4-1
TGTGCCAGCAGTCCGGGGGTCTCCTACAATGAGCAGTTCTTC | CASSPGVSYNEQFF | TRBJ2-1 | NA | many | TRBV6-5
TGTGCCTGGACCTTTGGGGGGGGCGGTGAGCAGTTCTTC | CAWTFGGGGEQFF | TRBJ2-1 | NA | few | TRBV30
TGTGCCAGCAGCCAATCTTCCGGGACAGGGAACACTGAAGCTTTCTTT | CASSQSSGTGNTEAFF | TRBJ1-1 | TRBD1 | NA | TRBV7-3
TGTGCCAGCAGTCCAAGACAGGGCTACGAGCAGTACTTC | CASSPRQGYEQYF | TRBJ2-7 | TRBD1 | many | TRBV27
TGTGCCAGTAGTCCCCGGTTCCACAGGGACTCCTACGAGCAGTACTTC | CASSPRFHRDSYEQYF | TRBJ2-7 | NA | few | TRBV19